Below, 14 T cell receptor beta chains from the same sample are listed, as sequenced in a study of blood T cell repertoires in COVID-19. Here immunoSEQ multiplex PCR was the method, and the copy in TCRdb shows in-frame clones only, minus some. The sample includes about 400,000 clones, roughly 90% of them seen just once. Input material: PBMCs or T cells enriched from blood (not recorded which). Every receptor here comes from a woman aged 25 to 39 who had recovered from COVID-19.

This rearrangement joins TRBV5-1 to TRBJ2-7; D not certain. The CDR3 is 14 residues long. CDR1 is SGHRS and CDR2 is YFSETQ in the germline V gene. Trimming removed 0 bases from V and 1 base from J, with 8 bases in between. This CDR3 reads CASSLASSSYEQYF. DNA of the CDR3: TGCGCCAGCAGCTTGGCCTCCAGTTCCTACGAGCAGTACTTC.

The V gene is TRBV3-1 (or the pseudogene TRBV3-2), the J gene TRBJ1-1, with D perhaps TRBD1 (5 bases). CDR3 size: 14 residues. V was shortened by 5 bases and J by 4 bases, with 14 bases between the two germline ends. Germline V gives CDR1 LGHDT, CDR2 YNNKEL (reference sequence). The CDR3 protein is CASSEQAGGTEAFF. DNA for the CDR3: TGTGCCAGCAGCGAGCAGGCCGGGGGCACTGAAGCTTTCTTT.

With regard to this clone: Different DNA sequences within this sample yield the same CDR3. V is TRBV27 and J is TRBJ1-5; a weak D match, TRBD1 (5 bases). CDR3 size: 13 residues. V lost 3 bases, J lost 7 bases, and 10 bases lay in between. Germline V CDR1 and CDR2: MNHEY, SMNVEV (reference sequence). CDR3 sequence (DNA): TGTGCCAGCAGTTTGAGCAGGGTCCAGCCCCAGCATTTT. Its protein is CASSLSRVQPQHF.

With respect to this clone: Other DNA sequences in this sample translate to the same CDR3. The gene calls are TRBV5-1 and TRBJ2-7, with 10 bases identical to TRBD1. Germline lookup yields CDR1 SGHRS and CDR2 YFSETQ. V lost 0 bases to trimming and J lost 5 bases; unmatched junction nucleotides: 2. This CDR3 spans 14 amino acids. Here the CDR3 DNA reads TGCGCCAGCAGCTTGGGACAGGGGGCGGACGAGCAGTACTTC. It translates to CASSLGQGADEQYF. The whole variable domain, remainder taken from reference TRBV5-1 and TRBJ2-7, is KAGVTQTPRYLIKTRGQQVTLSCSPISGHRSVSWYQQTPGQGLQFLFEYFSETQRNKGNFPGRFSGRQFSNSRSEMNVSTLELGDSALYLCASSLGQGADEQYFGPGTRLTVT.

V is TRBV5-1 and J is TRBJ2-7, with TRBD1 matching 7 bases. Germline V gene data show CDR1 as SGHRS and CDR2 as YFSETQ. There are 13 residues in the CDR3. The trim removed 4 bases at V and 3 bases at J, leaving 4 bases unmatched. The CDR3 nucleotides read TGCGCCAGCAGCCCGAGACAGGGCTACGAGCAGTACTTC. Amino acids: CASSPRQGYEQYF.

This sequence joins TRBV20-1 and TRBJ1-5; D remains ambiguous. Germline lookup yields CDR1 DFQATT and CDR2 SNEGSKA (reference sequence). The CDR3 contains 15 residues. V was trimmed by 3 bases and J by 6 bases, leaving 18 bases between them. The CDR3 here is CSASFSAEGGQPQHF. The CDR3 DNA reads TGCAGTGCTAGTTTTTCCGCAGAGGGCGGTCAGCCCCAGCATTTT.

V usage is TRBV30 and J usage is TRBJ2-5; unclear D gene. Per the germline V gene, CDR1 is GTSNPN and CDR2 is SVGIG (reference sequence). Trimming pared 5 bases from V and 2 bases from J, leaving 12 bases between. The CDR3 totals 13 residues. The CDR3 is CAWARLAQETQYF. CDR3 nucleotide sequence: TGTGCCTGGGCCCGGTTAGCACAAGAGACCCAGTACTTC.

About this clone: A read error may produce the germline difference seen at one junction end. This chain links TRBV7-7 with TRBJ2-5; 7 bases match TRBD2. The CDR3 is 15 residues long. The germline gives CDR1 SSHAT, CDR2 FNYEAQ (reference sequence). The CDR3 reads CASSLGSGWQETQYF. The CDR3 DNA reads TGTGCTAGCAGCTTGGGTAGCGGGTGGCAAGAGACCCAGTACTTC.

The chain joins TRBV29-1 to TRBJ2-7; TRBD2 aligns across 8 bases. With 5 bases clipped from V and 0 bases from J, the junction kept 9 bases outside the gene matches. Germline V gives CDR1 SQVTM, CDR2 ANQGSEA. The CDR3 is made up of 15 amino acids. DNA of the CDR3: TGCAGCGTTCATACCAGCGGGAGCCCCTCCTACGAGCAGTACTTC. It translates to CSVHTSGSPSYEQYF.

This rearrangement joins TRBV29-1 to TRBJ1-2, with 7 bases aligning to TRBD1. V gave up 7 bases and J gave up 8 bases; unmatched junction bases: 10. Germline V CDR1 and CDR2: SQVTM, ANQGSEA. The CDR3 has 12 residues. CDR3 sequence reads: CSARQGVGGYTF. CDR3 bases: TGCAGCGCGCGACAGGGTGTCGGCGGCTACACCTTC.

This clone was counted once. The sample contains more than one DNA sequence encoding this CDR3. This chain joins TRBV9 and TRBJ2-2; D is unresolved. Trimming cost V 1 base and J 8 bases, with 3 bases left between them. The CDR3 is 11 amino acids. Germline CDR1 reads SGDLS; CDR2 reads YYNGEE. The CDR3 spells CASSVSGELFF. CDR3 bases: TGTGCCAGCAGCGTATCTGGGGAGCTGTTTTTT.

V is TRBV11-3 and J is TRBJ2-5; 11 positions agree with TRBD2. The J segment lost 0 bases and the V segment lost 5 bases, leaving 5 bases of the junction unmatched. The germline gives CDR1 SGHNT, CDR2 YENEEA. This CDR3 is built from 16 residues. The CDR3 DNA reads TGTGCCAGCAGCCGAGGGACTAGCGGAAACCAAGAGACCCAGTACTTC. This encodes CASSRGTSGNQETQYF.

The sample holds one count of this clone. The chain employs TRBV5-6 and TRBJ1-5; maybe TRBD1 (5 bases). Germline CDR1 and CDR2: SGHDT and YYEEEE. The CDR3 loop spans 13 amino acids. Trimming pared 2 bases from V and 6 bases from J, leaving 9 bases between. The CDR3 nucleotides read TGTGCCAGCAGCTTAGGGGTGTCTCAGCCCCAGCATTTT. Protein sequence: CASSLGVSQPQHF.

The V call is TRBV6-2 or TRBV6-3, the J call TRBJ1-2; possible D gene TRBD1, 5 bases. CDR3 size: 15 residues. V lost 5 bases and J 2 bases, leaving 15 bases between the germline ends. CDR1 is MNHEY, CDR2 SVGEGT, per germline. The chain's CDR3 is CASSTRQWSNYGYTF. CDR3 nucleotide sequence: TGTGCCAGCAGTACCCGACAGTGGTCGAACTATGGCTACACCTTC.